The next 7 T cell receptor beta chains were all read from a single sample in a study of regulatory T cells in long-lasting Graves disease. According to the study, TCR beta libraries were built with iRepertoire HTBI primers and CDR3-region Arm-PCR. TCRdb re-derived calls from the multiplex PCR reads in MiXCR, one entry per CDR3 protein. The table includes 350,000 to 450,000 distinct CDR3 sequences, about 16% detected once. As to time point: newly diagnosed GD, antithyroid drugs for less than 3 months. PBMCs were the source of the RNA used for TCR sequencing. The same sample was also studied in work on T cells in Graves' hyperthyroidism and ophthalmopathy.

The starting material was peripheral blood mononuclear cells (PBMCs), obtained at new diagnosis, from a patient treated with antithyroid drugs. The receptor set was obtained from a woman in her twenties or thirties with Graves disease.

This clonotype has only one observation. This chain uses TRBV5-6 with TRBJ1-1, with D possibly being TRBD1 (5 bases). Germline CDR1 is SGHDT and CDR2 is YYEEEE. Between the trimmed V and J ends, which lost 4 bases and 0 bases, there was a span of 13 bases. This CDR3 is 15 amino acids long. The CDR3 loop reads CASSRGVGLNTEAFF. The CDR3 DNA reads as TGTGCCAGCAGCCGGGGGGTGGGGCTGAACACTGAAGCTTTCTTT. The whole variable domain, remainder taken from reference TRBV5-6 and TRBJ1-1, is DAGVTQSPTHLIKTRGQQVTLRCSPKSGHDTVSWYQQALGQGPQFIFQYYEEEERQRGNFPDRFSGHQFPNYSSELNVNALLLGDSALYLCASSRGVGLNTEAFFGQGTRLTVV.

This clonotype was picked up many times. CDR3 residues: CASSLGEGTGGRYGYTF. The CDR3 DNA reads TGTGCCAGCAGCTTAGGGGAGGGAACAGGCGGTCGTTATGGCTACACCTTC. This chain connects TRBV7-8 to TRBJ1-2, with D possibly TRBD1 on 5 matching bases. CDR3 length equals 17 residues. Germline V gene lookup returns CDR1 SGHVS and CDR2 FQNEAQ. The V end lost 1 base, the J end lost 5 bases, and 20 bases lay between the germline ends.

The sample holds a few counts of this clonotype. The gene calls are TRBV29-1 and TRBJ2-2, with 7 bases that match TRBD1. The germline V gene has CDR1 SQVTM and CDR2 ANQGSEA. The CDR3 consists of 14 residues. Trimming took 7 bases from V and 2 from J; bases not matched to a gene: 7. The CDR3 is CSAAGTANTGELFF. The CDR3 region has the DNA TGCAGCGCCGCCGGGACAGCAAACACCGGGGAGCTGTTTTTT.

This clonotype has only a few counts. The CDR3 spells CASSGSGQPSYEQYF. The CDR3 DNA reads TGTGCCAGCAGTGGTTCGGGACAGCCCTCCTACGAGCAGTACTTC. The chain recombines TRBV6-1 with TRBJ2-7, with 7 bases identical to TRBD1. The V and J ends lost 4 bases and 0 bases, in that order; junction bases with no gene match: 6. The CDR3 contains 15 residues. Germline V gives CDR1 MNHNS, CDR2 SASEGT.

This clonotype has a count of ten or more. V is TRBV3-1 and J is TRBJ2-1, with D maybe TRBD2 (5 bases). Trimming removed 7 bases from V and 6 bases from J, with 13 bases in between. This CDR3 has 13 amino acids. Germline lookup yields CDR1 LGHDT and CDR2 YNNKEL (reference sequence). CDR3: CASTPVGVNEQFF. The CDR3 DNA reads as TGTGCCAGCACCCCTGTCGGGGTCAATGAGCAGTTCTTC.

At least ten counts were recorded for this clonotype. This chain links TRBV6-1 with TRBJ1-1, with D possibly matching TRBD1 (6 bases). Germline V gene data show CDR1 as MNHNS and CDR2 as SASEGT. V lost 6 bases and J 0 bases, leaving 20 bases between the germline ends. The CDR3 contains 17 residues. The CDR3, as DNA: TGTGCCAGCAGGATGAGGGAGGGGGTATATCTGAACACTGAAGCTTTCTTT. This sequence encodes CASRMREGVYLNTEAFF.

This clonotype occurred a few times. J is TRBJ1-2 and V is TRBV6-1; 9 nucleotides align to TRBD1. The junction had 5 bases not matched to a gene; V was cut back by 3 bases and J by 6 bases. This CDR3 has 14 amino acids. Germline V gives CDR1 MNHNS, CDR2 SASEGT. CDR3 sequence: CASSEGTGSHGYTF. CDR3 in DNA: TGTGCCAGCAGTGAGGGGACAGGGTCCCATGGCTACACCTTC.